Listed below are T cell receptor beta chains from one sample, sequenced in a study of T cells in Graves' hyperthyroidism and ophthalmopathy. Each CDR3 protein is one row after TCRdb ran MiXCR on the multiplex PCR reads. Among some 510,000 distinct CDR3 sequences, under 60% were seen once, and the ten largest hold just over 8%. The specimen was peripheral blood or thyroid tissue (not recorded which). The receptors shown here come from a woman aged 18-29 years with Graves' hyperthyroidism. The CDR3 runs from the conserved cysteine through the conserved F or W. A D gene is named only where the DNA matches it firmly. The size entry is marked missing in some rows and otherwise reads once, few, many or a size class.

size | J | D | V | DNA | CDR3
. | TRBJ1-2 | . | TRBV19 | TGTGCCAGCCACAACAGGGTTTTCTATGGCTACACCTTC | CASHNRVFYGYTF
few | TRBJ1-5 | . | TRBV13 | TGTGCCAGCAGCTTCGGACTTCAGCCCCAGCATTTT | CASSFGLQPQHF
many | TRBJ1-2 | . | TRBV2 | TGTGCCAGCAGTCCCGACTGGACCCTTAACTATGGCTACACCTTC | CASSPDWTLNYGYTF
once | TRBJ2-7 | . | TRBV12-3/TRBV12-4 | TGTGCCAGCAGTTTTTGGGGAGCGGCCGAGCAGTACTTC | CASSFWGAAEQYF
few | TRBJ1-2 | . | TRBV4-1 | TGTGCCAGCAGCCCACTTGGTAGAGAAGGCTACACCTTC | CASSPLGREGYTF
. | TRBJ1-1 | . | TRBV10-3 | TGTGCCAGCAGTTACGCTTCGGGATCCGCTGAAGCTTTCTTT | CASSYASGSAEAFF
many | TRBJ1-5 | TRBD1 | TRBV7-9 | TGTGCCAGCAGCTTCGGACAGGGAAATCAGCCCCAGCATTTT | CASSFGQGNQPQHF
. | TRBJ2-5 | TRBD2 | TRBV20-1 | TGCAGTGCTATCGGGACTAGCGGGAAAGACCAAGAGACCCAGTACTTC | CSAIGTSGKDQETQYF
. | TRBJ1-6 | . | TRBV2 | TGTGCCAGCAGAAGGAAAGGGGGCTCCTATAATTCACCCCTCCACTTT | CASRRKGGSYNSPLHF
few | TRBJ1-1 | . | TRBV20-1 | TGCAGTGCTAGAAATTCAGCGAACACTGAAGCTTTCTTT | CSARNSANTEAFF
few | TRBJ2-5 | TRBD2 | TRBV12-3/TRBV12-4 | TGTGCCAGCAGTTGGACTAGCGGGAGGGGGGAGACCCAGTACTTC | CASSWTSGRGETQYF
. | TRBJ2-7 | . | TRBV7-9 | TGTGCCAGCAGCTCGTGGGGCGGCCCCGAGCAGTACTTC | CASSSWGGPEQYF
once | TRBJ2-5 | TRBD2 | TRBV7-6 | TGTGCCAGCAGCTTGGTTCAAGCGGGGGAAGAGACCCAGCACTTC | CASSLVQAGEETQHF
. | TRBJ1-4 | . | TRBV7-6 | TGTGCCAGCAGCTTAGTGACAGCAACTAGTGAAAAACTGTTTTTT | CASSLVTATSEKLFF
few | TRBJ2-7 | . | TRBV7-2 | TGTGCCAGCAGCCCAGGACCTGCCTACGAGCAGTACTTC | CASSPGPAYEQYF
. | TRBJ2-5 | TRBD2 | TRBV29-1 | TGCAGCGCTCAAAATAGCGGGACGGGGGAGACCCAGTACTTC | CSAQNSGTGETQYF
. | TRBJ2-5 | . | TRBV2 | TGTGCCAGCAGTTACGAGACCCCGGAGACCCAGTACTTC | CASSYETPETQYF
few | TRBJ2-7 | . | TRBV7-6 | TGTGCCAGCAACAGACATTGGGGACGGGTCGAGCAGTACTTC | CASNRHWGRVEQYF
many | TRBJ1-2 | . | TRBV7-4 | TGTGCCAGCAGATTGAGGAAGCGCTATGGCTACACCTTC | CASRLRKRYGYTF
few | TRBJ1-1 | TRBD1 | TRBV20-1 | TGCAGTGCTAAGGACAGGGGAAAGGTGAACACTGAAGCTTTCTTT | CSAKDRGKVNTEAFF
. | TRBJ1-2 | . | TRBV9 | TGTGCCAGCAGCGTAGAGGCAGGCCACCGTAACTATGGCTACACCTTC | CASSVEAGHRNYGYTF
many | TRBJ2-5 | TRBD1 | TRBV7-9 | TGTGCCAGCAGCTCCCAAGACAGGGGGCACCAAGAGACCCAGTACTTC | CASSSQDRGHQETQYF
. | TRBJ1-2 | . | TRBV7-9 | TGTGCCAGCAGCGTAACCCGGGACGTGGCTGTGTGGGGCTACACCTTC | CASSVTRDVAVWGYTF
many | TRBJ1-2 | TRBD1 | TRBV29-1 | TGCACCACTCGATCAGGGGGAAGCTATGGCTACACCTTC | CTTRSGGSYGYTF